The sequence of this T cell receptor beta chain was determined in a study of CD8 T cells in ankylosing spondylitis. Using quantitative 5'-RACE with molecular barcodes, the authors made TCR beta libraries. Using its own MiXCR run on the 5' RACE reads, TCRdb lists one record per CDR3 protein. The repertoire holds approximately 300,000 distinct CDR3 sequences, with approximately 8% as singletons. Remarks on this clonotype: Its antigen is undetermined.

Study findings and constraints: Reportedly, disease-linked clones are significantly enriched in ankylosing spondylitis patients' matched synovial fluid. Disease-linked clones were found to be CD8+ and relatively rare in peripheral blood. Earlier work had already found some motif variants in reactive arthritis synovial fluid and blood. A TCR beta motif made of 7 to 9 highly homologous variants seemed typical of ankylosing spondylitis blood.

J lost 6 bases, V lost 5 bases, and 6 bases had no gene match. The length of the CDR3 is 13 residues. CDR1 and CDR2 (germline): SNHLY, FYNNEI. This sequence was found in a male donor with ankylosing spondylitis. The chain uses TRBV2 and TRBJ1-2, with 7 bases fitting TRBD1. Specimen: blood, either unsorted or a sorted T cell fraction (not recorded which). CDR3 loop: CASSKTGVNGYTF. In nucleotides, the CDR3 is TGTGCCAGCAGTAAAACAGGGGTTAATGGCTACACCTTC.